Ten or more counts support the clone carrying this T cell receptor (beta chain). The antigen is unknown. Conversion of TCR transcripts into cDNA relied on 5'RACE template switching, which added a universal primer site and UMIs. TCRdb reprocessed the 5' RACE reads via MiXCR and lists one record per CDR3 protein. The top ten hold over 25% of the sample, which has approximately 70,000 distinct CDR3 sequences, 7.3% seen once. This entry comes from a study of T cells after yellow fever vaccination. Study findings and constraints: Abundant clonotypes from the bulk population could have been carried over as contaminants into FACS-sorted repertoires.

The V gene's germline CDR1 is ENHRY and CDR2 SYGVKD. V was pared by 2 bases and J by 2 bases, with 5 bases of the junction left unmatched. There are 15 residues in the CDR3. This TCR came from a man between 18 and 35 years old who received the YFV17D yellow fever vaccine. The sample was CD8+ T cells sorted from PBMCs, taken 9 to 10 days after the first yellow fever vaccination. The chain has TRBV10-3 and TRBJ2-7, with 8 bases that match TRBD2. The CDR3 region is CAISEGSGIAYEQYF. CDR3 nucleotides: TGTGCCATCAGTGAGGGTAGCGGGATTGCCTACGAGCAGTACTTC.